This T cell receptor (beta chain) was profiled in a study of OX40 agonist ivuxolimab in advanced cancers. Study context: Participants, 80% to 90% male, averaged around 60 years of age, ranging from about 20 to 79. Three individuals attained partial responses, comprising one hepatocellular carcinoma case and two cutaneous melanoma cases.

Study-level findings and limits: Among T cells, CD8+ cells averaged more expanded clones than CD4+ cells.

Germline assignment: CDR1 KGHSH and CDR2 LQKENI. The V and J ends lost 5 bases and 2 bases, in that order; junction bases with no gene match: 6. This CDR3 comprises 14 residues. This table comes from immunoSEQ multiplex PCR, and its TCRdb copy is limited to in-frame clones, with some not included. The data show 75,000 to 90,000 clones, about 85% seen once. As regards this clone: Its antigen is unknown.

The chain carries TRBV18 and TRBJ2-7, with 7 bases that match TRBD1. Sequencing was performed on CD4+ or CD8+ T cells sorted from blood, taken in a trial of the OX40 agonist ivuxolimab. This receptor was obtained from an adult with an advanced solid tumor such as melanoma, head and neck, liver or kidney cancer. CDR3 protein: CASSARDRAYEQYF. DNA for the CDR3: TGTGCCAGCTCAGCTCGGGACAGAGCCTACGAGCAGTACTTC.